This T cell receptor beta chain was obtained from a study of cytomegalovirus exposure and HLA in healthy donors. About the research overall: Inside one of the first data releases sat around 85 million unique TCRs taken from HLA-typed donors.

A note on this clone: What it recognizes is unknown.

Points from the study as a whole: Sequencing depth across donors, presence/absence analyses assumed, was roughly uniform. Donor immune exposure was known only as CMV serostatus. Listed as cytomegalovirus-associated were roughly 180 TCR beta chains.

The PCR was carried out with 60 Vbeta primers and 13 Jbeta primers. Only in-frame clones appear in the TCRdb table, and some are missing; sequencing was by immunoSEQ multiplex PCR. Here the sample spans over 120,000 clones, approximately 79% being singletons. This TCR derives from a man between 18 and 29 years old in good health and CMV-seropositive. Sequencing used PBMCs.

The CDR3 here is CASSLGRGNHEQYF. The CDR3 DNA sequence: TGTGCCAGCAGTCTCGGTCGGGGGAACCACGAGCAGTACTTC. The gene calls are TRBV27 and TRBJ2-7; D might be TRBD2 (6 bases). Germline V gene lookup returns CDR1 MNHEY and CDR2 SMNVEV (reference sequence). The CDR3 extends over 14 amino acids. Trimming removed 5 bases from V and 5 bases from J, with 16 bases in between.